The rows below give T cell receptor beta chains drawn from one sample of a study of blood T cell repertoires in COVID-19. Here immunoSEQ multiplex PCR was the method, and the copy in TCRdb shows in-frame clones only, minus some. The profile covers 170,000 or so clones, with approximately 83% appearing a single time and around 9% taken by the ten largest. The specimen was peripheral blood. These receptors were taken from a man aged 50-60 years with active or convalescent COVID-19. Both conserved end residues are part of each CDR3. The D gene is left open where the match is weak. The size entry is marked missing in some rows and otherwise reads once, few, many or a size class.

V,length,J,D,size,DNA,CDR3
TRBV5-4,20,TRBJ2-7,TRBD1,.,TGTGCCAGCAGCCCCGTCGGTCGGGACAGGGGAAGAGGGGCTTCCTACGAGCAGTACTTC,CASSPVGRDRGRGASYEQYF
TRBV28,14,TRBJ1-1,TRBD1,.,TGTGCCAGCAGCTCCGGGACAGTAAACACTGAAGCTTTCTTT,CASSSGTVNTEAFF
TRBV5-1,15,TRBJ1-2,TRBD1,.,TGCGCCAGCAGCTTGGCCGGACAGGGGGCAGATGGCTACACCTTC,CASSLAGQGADGYTF
TRBV4-3,15,TRBJ2-7,TRBD2,.,TGCGCCAGCAGCCAAGGGTACCTGGGGGGGTACGAGCAGTACTTC,CASSQGYLGGYEQYF
TRBV25-1,13,TRBJ2-7,.,.,TGTGCCAGCAGTGAGACAGGCTCCTACGAGCAGTACTTC,CASSETGSYEQYF
TRBV7-3,13,TRBJ1-6,.,.,TGTGCCAGCAGCTTAGGCAGGGATTCACCCCTCCACTTT,CASSLGRDSPLHF
TRBV6-4,14,TRBJ1-1,.,.,TGTGCCAGCAGTGAACAACAGGGTGGGACTGAAGCTTTCTTT,CASSEQQGGTEAFF
TRBV19,14,TRBJ2-7,TRBD1,.,TGTGCCACCACATCAACAGGGGGCAACTACGAGCAGTACTTC,CATTSTGGNYEQYF
TRBV12-3/TRBV12-4,13,TRBJ2-1,.,.,TGTGCCAGCAGTTTTATACAGACCAATGAGCAGTTCTTC,CASSFIQTNEQFF
TRBV15,16,TRBJ2-5,TRBD1,.,TGTGCCACCAGCAGTTACCTACCAGGGGGCCAAGAGACCCAGTACTTC,CATSSYLPGGQETQYF
TRBV12-3/TRBV12-4,13,TRBJ1-4,TRBD1,.,TGTGCCAGCAGTAGAGACAGGGGGGAAAAACTGTTTTTT,CASSRDRGEKLFF
TRBV7-9,14,TRBJ2-7,.,.,TGTGCCAGCAGCTTATCGACAACAGCCTACGAGCAGTACTTC,CASSLSTTAYEQYF
TRBV30,12,TRBJ1-1,.,.,TGTGCCTGCCCCGGGGGGCGCGGAATAGCTTTCTTT,CACPGGRGIAFF
TRBV19,12,TRBJ1-4,.,.,TGTGCCAGTAGTATCACGACAGGAAAACTGTTTTTT,CASSITTGKLFF
TRBV7-9,17,TRBJ2-2,TRBD1,.,TGTGCCAGCAGCCGCGATCAGGGGGCATTGAACACCGGGGAGCTGTTTTTT,CASSRDQGALNTGELFF
TRBV29-1,14,TRBJ2-7,.,.,TGCAGCGGCATCAGGGGATATAGGACTAGGGAGCAGTACTTC,CSGIRGYRTREQYF
TRBV30,14,TRBJ1-2,TRBD1,.,TGTGCCTGGAGTGTAGGCACAGGGGGTTTTGGCTACACCTTC,CAWSVGTGGFGYTF
TRBV7-2,17,TRBJ1-5,.,.,TGTGCCAGCAGCCCCTCGACAGCGTTCCTCTCCAATCAGCCCCAGCATTTT,CASSPSTAFLSNQPQHF
TRBV10-1,16,TRBJ2-3,TRBD2,.,TGCGCCAGCAGTGAGGAGGTAGCGGGAGGGAAAGATACGCAGTATTTT,CASSEEVAGGKDTQYF
TRBV15,15,TRBJ1-2,.,.,TGTGCCACCAGCAGAGGACATACAGCAAACTATGGCTACACCTTC,CATSRGHTANYGYTF
TRBV3-1/TRBV3-2,14,TRBJ1-2,TRBD1,few,TGTGCCAGCAGCACCCAACAGGGGACCTATGGCTACACCTTC,CASSTQQGTYGYTF
TRBV7-9,15,TRBJ1-1,.,once,TGTGCCAGCAGCTTAATCAACTTCCTGGACACTGAAGCTTTCTTT,CASSLINFLDTEAFF
TRBV23-1,18,TRBJ2-7,TRBD2,.,TGCGCCAGCAGTCGGACCTCCCGGAAGCGGGGGAACTCCTACGAGCAGTACTTC,CASSRTSRKRGNSYEQYF
TRBV5-1,15,TRBJ1-1,.,.,TGCGCCAGCAGCTTGGCCGGGACACAGAACACTGAAGCTTTCTTT,CASSLAGTQNTEAFF
TRBV5-1,15,TRBJ2-7,TRBD1,.,TGCGCCAGCAGCTTGGACGGACAGGGCATGTACGAGCAGTACTTC,CASSLDGQGMYEQYF
TRBV5-1,15,TRBJ1-6,TRBD1,.,TGCGCCAGCAGCTTGGTGGGACAGAAAAATTCACCCCTCCACTTT,CASSLVGQKNSPLHF
TRBV14,14,TRBJ1-2,.,.,TGTGCCAGCAGCCAATTACAAACTAACTATGGCTACACCTTC,CASSQLQTNYGYTF
TRBV5-1,15,TRBJ1-1,TRBD1,once,TGCGCCAGCAGCTCCCACCAGACAGGGCTTACTGAAGCTTTCTTT,CASSSHQTGLTEAFF
TRBV7-9,15,TRBJ2-3,.,.,TGTGCCAGCAGCTTAGGGACAGCAGGCACAGATACGCAGTATTTT,CASSLGTAGTDTQYF
TRBV24-1,16,TRBJ2-3,TRBD2,.,TGTGCCACCAGAAGCGGGGGCCTCGCTAGCACAGATACGCAGTATTTT,CATRSGGLASTDTQYF
TRBV20-1,14,TRBJ1-5,.,few,TGCAGTGCTAGTGCCCCGCTACAGGGCCAGCCCCAGCATTTT,CSASAPLQGQPQHF
TRBV4-1,14,TRBJ1-6,.,few,TGCGCCAGCAGCCAAGAGGGAGCGGATTCACCCCTCCACTTT,CASSQEGADSPLHF
TRBV11-3,15,TRBJ2-1,TRBD1,.,TGTGCCAGCAGCTTAGACCGGGACAGTCTGAATGAGCAGTTCTTC,CASSLDRDSLNEQFF
TRBV3-1/TRBV3-2,15,TRBJ1-4,TRBD1,.,TGTGCCAGCAGCCCGCGCACAGGGGGCAATGAAAAACTGTTTTTT,CASSPRTGGNEKLFF
TRBV19,10,TRBJ1-1,TRBD1,.,TGTGCCAGTAGTAGGGACAGAGCTTTCTTT,CASSRDRAFF
TRBV25-1,11,TRBJ2-1,.,.,TGTGCCAGCAGTGATCGAGATGAGCAGTTCTTC,CASSDRDEQFF
TRBV10-3,14,TRBJ2-2,TRBD2,many,TGTGCCACCCTGGGTAGCGGGGGGACCGGGGAGCTGTTTTTT,CATLGSGGTGELFF
TRBV5-1,16,TRBJ2-1,TRBD2,.,TGCGCCAGCAGCTTGGCCGGGACTAGCGGCTACAATGAGCAGTTCTTC,CASSLAGTSGYNEQFF
TRBV15,16,TRBJ1-4,TRBD1,.,TGTGCCACCAGCAGAGATACAGGGGCAATTAATGAAAAACTGTTTTTT,CATSRDTGAINEKLFF
TRBV28,14,TRBJ1-4,.,.,TGTGCCAGCAGTGACACTCAGCAGAATGAAAAACTGTTTTTT,CASSDTQQNEKLFF
TRBV18,18,TRBJ1-5,TRBD1,.,TGTGCCAGCTCACCACCGGGTTCTTCGAGCAGGGGGCCTCAGCCCCAGCATTTT,CASSPPGSSSRGPQPQHF
TRBV2,11,TRBJ2-7,.,.,TGTGCCAGCAGCAAAAAATACGAGCAGTACTTC,CASSKKYEQYF
TRBV6-5,15,TRBJ1-2,.,.,TGTGCCAGCAGGGGGGGGACACCAGGGAATGGCGGCTACACCTTC,CASRGGTPGNGGYTF
TRBV10-3,12,TRBJ1-1,.,once,TGTGCCATCAGTGAGCCTGACACTGAAGCTTTCTTT,CAISEPDTEAFF
TRBV19,15,TRBJ1-6,.,.,TGTGCCAGTAGTATAGAGGGCAGGGCCAAATCACCCCTCCACTTT,CASSIEGRAKSPLHF
TRBV4-2,16,TRBJ2-1,.,.,TGTGCCAGCAGTCAGGGCATAGGGGACTCCTACAATGAGCAGTTCTTC,CASSQGIGDSYNEQFF
TRBV24-1,15,TRBJ2-1,TRBD1,.,TGTGCCACCAGTAGACGACAGGGGGCGTACAATGAGCAGTTCTTC,CATSRRQGAYNEQFF
TRBV3-1/TRBV3-2,16,TRBJ1-2,TRBD1,.,TGTGCCAGCAGCCAAGAGACAGGGCAGATTAGGAATGGCTACACCTTC,CASSQETGQIRNGYTF
TRBV3-1/TRBV3-2,14,TRBJ1-3,.,.,TGTGCCAGCAGCCCGGACAGCTCTGGAAACACCATATATTTT,CASSPDSSGNTIYF
TRBV5-4,15,TRBJ1-2,TRBD1,.,TGTGCCAGCAGCTACGGACAGGGGACAAACTATGGCTACACCTTC,CASSYGQGTNYGYTF
TRBV6-2/TRBV6-3,13,TRBJ2-1,.,.,TGTGCCAGCAGTTACTCAGTCGGGGATGAGCAGTTCTTC,CASSYSVGDEQFF
TRBV11-3,16,TRBJ1-4,TRBD1,.,TGTGCCAGCACCCTCCGGGACAGGGAAACTAATGAAAAACTGTTTTTT,CASTLRDRETNEKLFF
TRBV2,14,TRBJ1-3,TRBD1,.,TGTGCCAGCAGGGGACAGTGGCTCGGAAACACCATATATTTT,CASRGQWLGNTIYF
TRBV6-6,13,TRBJ2-7,.,.,TGTGCCAGCAGGTATACAGGGTTATACGAGCAGTACTTC,CASRYTGLYEQYF
TRBV6-5,13,TRBJ2-3,.,.,TGTGCCAGCAGAAGGACTACCACAGATACGCAGTATTTT,CASRRTTTDTQYF